Below, 31 T cell receptor beta chains from the same sample are listed, as sequenced in a study of cytomegalovirus exposure and HLA in healthy donors. The PCR had 60 Vbeta and 13 Jbeta primers. Generated by immunoSEQ multiplex PCR, the TCRdb table keeps only in-frame clones and is missing some. Seen here are 150,000 to 200,000 clones, more than 75% observed once, and the top ten hold around 1.5%. Sequenced sample: PBMCs. These receptors came from a woman aged 45-65 years in good health and CMV-seronegative.

The chain couples TRBV18 to TRBJ2-4; 7 nucleotides line up with TRBD2. The germline V gene encodes CDR1 KGHSH and CDR2 LQKENI. CDR3 length: 15 amino acids. V gave up 0 bases and J gave up 1 base; unmatched junction bases: 0. CDR3 in DNA: TGTGCCAGCTCACCACCCGGGGGGGCCAAAAACATTCAGTACTTC. Amino acid sequence: CASSPPGGAKNIQYF. Based on the CDR3 plus reference TRBV18 and TRBJ2-4, the full variable domain is NAGVMQNPRHLVRRRGQEARLRCSPMKGHSHVYWYRQLPEEGLKFMVYLQKENIIDESGMPKERFSAEFPKEGPSILRIQQVVRGDSAAYFCASSPPGGAKNIQYFGAGTRLSVL.

This chain connects TRBV28 to TRBJ2-7; 9 nucleotides agree with TRBD2. This CDR3 has 14 residues. Per the germline V gene, CDR1 is MDHEN and CDR2 is SYDVKM. J lost 6 bases, V lost 7 bases, and 10 bases had no gene match. Written as DNA, the CDR3 is TGTGCCAGCAAGTGGGGTCTAGCGGGGTCCGAGCAGTACTTC. This gives the protein CASKWGLAGSEQYF.

The gene calls are TRBV14 and TRBJ2-5; 7 bases agree with TRBD2. The CDR3 extends over 14 amino acids. Germline assignment: CDR1 SGHDN and CDR2 FVKESK. Germline trimming cut 3 bases from V and 5 bases from J; bases unmatched to any gene: 6. CDR3 nucleotides: TGTGCCAGCAGCCAGCCGCGGGGGATGGAGACCCAGTACTTC. It codes for CASSQPRGMETQYF.

The rearrangement links TRBV5-6 to TRBJ2-7, with D possibly matching TRBD1 (6 bases). Germline CDR1 reads SGHDT; CDR2 reads YYEEEE. Trimming took 0 bases from V and 3 from J, leaving 13 bases between them. The CDR3 length is 15 residues. CDR3 bases: TGTGCCAGCAGCTTGGGAGGGGGAGTCTTCTACGAGCAGTACTTC. It is translated as CASSLGGGVFYEQYF.

J is TRBJ1-5 and V is TRBV7-2, with 7 bases fitting TRBD1. Germline CDR1 is SGHTA and CDR2 is FQGNSA. The CDR3 is 15 residues long. J was trimmed by 4 bases and V by 1 base; bases with no gene match: 4. CDR3 DNA: TGTGCCAGCAGCTTAGAGGGACAGAAGAATCAGCCCCAGCATTTT. It specifies CASSLEGQKNQPQHF.

The V and J genes are TRBV5-1 and TRBJ2-7, with 7 bases matching TRBD1. CDR1 is SGHRS, CDR2 YFSETQ, per germline. Losses at the gene ends were 2 bases for V and 0 bases for J; bases not matched to a gene: 8. This CDR3 comprises 16 residues. For the CDR3, the DNA is TGCGCCAGCAGCTTCAACGCCGGGACAGTCTCCTACGAGCAGTACTTC. Translation: CASSFNAGTVSYEQYF.

This chain joins TRBV27 and TRBJ1-2; 12 positions agree with TRBD1. V lost 6 bases to trimming and J lost 8 bases; unmatched junction nucleotides: 10. This CDR3 region has 15 residues. Per germline, CDR1 MNHEY and CDR2 SMNVEV (reference sequence). CDR3 nucleotide sequence: TGTGCCAGCAGGATAACCGGGACAGGGGGCTACGGCTACACCTTC. It translates to CASRITGTGGYGYTF.

J is TRBJ2-7 and V is TRBV20-1; unclear D gene. Germline CDR1 and CDR2: DFQATT and SNEGSKA (reference sequence). The V end was cut by 2 bases, the J end by 7 bases, with 9 bases between. The CDR3 consists of 11 residues. This CDR3 is CSARTLKEQYF. Written as DNA, the CDR3 is TGCAGTGCTAGAACTCTGAAGGAGCAGTACTTC.

This chain connects TRBV5-1 to TRBJ1-4; 7 bases agree with TRBD1. The CDR3 has 14 residues. Germline loops: CDR1 SGHRS, CDR2 YFSETQ. V gave up 5 bases and J gave up 5 bases; unmatched junction bases: 6. The CDR3 spells CASRAGGGNEKLFF. CDR3 bases: TGCGCCAGCAGGGCAGGGGGAGGCAATGAAAAACTGTTTTTT.

The V and J genes are TRBV5-1 and TRBJ1-3, with D possibly being TRBD1 (6 bases). Germline CDR1 SGHRS, CDR2 YFSETQ. The V end was cut by 5 bases, the J end by 2 bases, with 17 bases between. The CDR3 has 16 amino acids. CDR3 sequence (DNA): TGCGCCAGCAGTATGGCGGGGGGCTTTGCTGGAAACACCATATATTTT. Its protein is CASSMAGGFAGNTIYF.

The J gene is TRBJ2-5, the V gene TRBV11-2; TRBD2 matches at 7 bases. Trimming took 0 bases from V and 6 from J; bases not matched to a gene: 10. The CDR3 has 16 residues. CDR1 SGHAT and CDR2 FQNNGV come from the germline V gene. CDR3 in DNA: TGTGCCAGCAGCTTAGAGTTCGGCGGGGGATCGAAGACCCAGTACTTC. Encoded protein: CASSLEFGGGSKTQYF.

The chain recombines TRBV25-1 with TRBJ2-3; maybe TRBD1 (5 bases). Germline V CDR1 and CDR2: MGHDK, SYGVNS. The CDR3 contains 10 residues. CDR3 sequence: CATRSGPWYF. As DNA, the CDR3 is TGTGCAACCAGATCAGGGCCGTGGTATTTT.

The chain employs TRBV7-8 and TRBJ2-6, with a tentative D call TRBD2 (5 bases). CDR3 length: 16 residues. V lost 1 base to trimming and J lost 4 bases, with 11 bases between them. Germline CDR1 and CDR2: SGHVS and FQNEAQ. CDR3 in amino acids: CASSLGTLGGANVLTF. The CDR3, as DNA: TGTGCCAGCAGCTTAGGGACTCTGGGGGGGGCCAACGTCCTGACTTTC.

The chain links TRBV6-4 to TRBJ2-3, with D perhaps TRBD2 (5 bases). The CDR3 has 15 residues. Germline V gene sequence: CDR1 MRHNA, CDR2 SNTAGT. The V end lost 4 bases, the J end lost 14 bases, and 25 bases lay between the germline ends. CDR3 residues: CASSAEAGATTQWYF. The DNA for the CDR3 is TGTGCCAGCAGTGCTGAGGCAGGAGCGACTACCCAGTGGTATTTT.

The chain combines TRBV19 with TRBJ1-2, with D perhaps TRBD1 (6 bases). Deletions cut 3 bases from V and 4 bases from J, with 9 bases between. This CDR3 spans 13 amino acids. Germline-derived CDR1 and CDR2 are LNHDA and SQIVND (reference sequence). For the CDR3, the DNA is TGTGCCAGTAGTATTCAGGGGAGCTATGGCTACACCTTC. Encoded protein: CASSIQGSYGYTF.

This chain links TRBV7-9 with TRBJ1-1; D gene ambiguous. CDR3 size: 14 residues. Between the trimmed V and J ends, which lost 7 bases and 1 base, there was a span of 13 bases. CDR1 is SEHNR and CDR2 is FQNEAQ in the germline V gene (reference sequence). DNA of the CDR3: TGTGCCAGCAATCGGGAACGCTCGAACACTGAAGCTTTCTTT. Encoded protein: CASNRERSNTEAFF.

This chain links TRBV10-3 with TRBJ1-1; D not resolved. Germline values: CDR1 ENHRY, CDR2 SYGVKD. The V gene lost 4 bases and the J gene lost 3 bases, with 12 bases spanning the gap. The length of the CDR3 is 14 residues. CDR3 loop: CAISGANKDTEAFF. The CDR3 nucleotides read TGTGCCATCAGTGGGGCCAATAAAGACACTGAAGCTTTCTTT.

This clone was picked up one time. This sequence joins TRBV5-1 and TRBJ2-7, with TRBD1 as a possible D gene (5 bases). CDR1 SGHRS and CDR2 YFSETQ come from the germline V gene. The germline V and J ends were trimmed by 0 bases and 0 bases, with 7 bases remaining between them. The CDR3 has 14 residues. The CDR3 DNA sequence: TGCGCCAGCAGCTTGGACAGGTACTCCTACGAGCAGTACTTC. Amino acids: CASSLDRYSYEQYF.

The J gene is TRBJ1-1, the V gene TRBV2; 7 bases map to TRBD1. Trimming at V came to 6 bases and at J to 1 base, leaving 8 bases not matched to a gene. Germline V gene data show CDR1 as SNHLY and CDR2 as FYNNEI. The CDR3 has 15 amino acids. The CDR3: CASRRRGTANTEAFF. In nucleotides, the CDR3 is TGTGCCAGCAGGAGACGAGGGACAGCGAACACTGAAGCTTTCTTT.

This chain uses TRBV28 with TRBJ2-7; 9 bases line up with TRBD2. The V gene end was trimmed by 7 bases and the J gene end by 2 bases; junction bases not matched to a gene: 12. The CDR3 is 16 residues long. Germline CDR1 reads MDHEN; CDR2 reads SYDVKM. The CDR3: CASTKGARGGPYEQYF. The CDR3 DNA reads TGTGCCAGCACCAAGGGGGCGCGGGGGGGGCCCTACGAGCAGTACTTC.

J is TRBJ1-2 and V is TRBV6-1; D gene uncertain. This CDR3 has 16 amino acids. Germline loops: CDR1 MNHNS, CDR2 SASEGT. Trimming pared 1 base from V and 7 bases from J, leaving 19 bases between. For the CDR3, the DNA is TGTGCCAGCAGTGAAGGACGGCGTGGAGGTAGTACTGGCTACACCTTC. Its translation is CASSEGRRGGSTGYTF.

The chain recombines TRBV14 with TRBJ2-2; 9 bases map to TRBD1. Germline V CDR1 and CDR2: SGHDN, FVKESK. This CDR3 region has 13 residues. Trimming at V came to 4 bases and at J to 8 bases, leaving 2 bases not matched to a gene. CDR3 sequence: CASSRQGVGELFF. CDR3 DNA sequence: TGTGCCAGCAGCCGACAGGGGGTAGGGGAGCTGTTTTTT.

The gene calls are TRBV18 and TRBJ2-5; no reliable D call. The CDR3 spans 15 residues. Germline V lookup: CDR1 KGHSH, CDR2 LQKENI. Trimming stripped 1 base from V and 5 bases from J, with 14 bases between. CDR3 nucleotides: TGTGCCAGCTCACCACTCTTTGAGTCCGCGGAGACCCAGTACTTC. Protein: CASSPLFESAETQYF.

The V gene is TRBV29-1, the J gene TRBJ2-7; 7 positions agree with TRBD2. The V and J ends lost 3 bases and 1 base, in that order; junction bases with no gene match: 9. This CDR3 spans 15 amino acids. Germline CDR1 and CDR2: SQVTM and ANQGSEA. For the CDR3, the DNA is TGCAGCGTTGACGTCCCAGCGGGATCGTCCTACGAGCAGTACTTC. Translation gives CSVDVPAGSSYEQYF.

As DNA, the CDR3 is TGCAGCGCTGGGACACGGAGCTCCTACGAGCAGTACTTC. It is translated as CSAGTRSSYEQYF. The V gene is TRBV29-1, the J gene TRBJ2-7; tentatively, D is TRBD1 (6 bases). Germline V CDR1 and CDR2: SQVTM, ANQGSEA. Trimming cost V 7 bases and J 0 bases, with 13 bases left between them. The CDR3 consists of 13 residues.

The J gene is TRBJ2-1, the V gene TRBV7-9; 7 positions match TRBD2. Trimming at V came to 4 bases and at J to 4 bases, leaving 10 bases not matched to a gene. The germline CDR1 and CDR2 sequences are SEHNR and FQNEAQ (reference sequence). The CDR3 runs to 16 residues. In DNA form, the CDR3 reads TGTGCCAGCAGCTCCTTCGGGGGAGGGATGTACAATGAGCAGTTCTTC. Its protein product is CASSSFGGGMYNEQFF.

The rearrangement joins TRBV5-8 to TRBJ1-1, with TRBD1 identical over 10 bases. J lost 5 bases, V lost 4 bases, and 8 bases had no gene match. The CDR3 totals 15 residues. Germline V gene sequence: CDR1 SGHTS, CDR2 YDEGEE. CDR3 protein: CASSKRTGGKTEAFF. The CDR3 DNA is TGTGCCAGCAGCAAACGGACAGGGGGGAAGACTGAAGCTTTCTTT.

This clone was seen a single time. CDR3 residues: CASSQDYTDYNEQFF. The CDR3, as DNA: TGCGCCAGCAGCCAAGATTATACAGACTACAATGAGCAGTTCTTC. J is TRBJ2-1 and V is TRBV4-3, with D hard to call. Germline V gives CDR1 LGHNA, CDR2 YSLEER. This CDR3 spans 15 amino acids. V lost 0 bases and J lost 3, with 9 bases in between.

The chain recombines TRBV6-5 with TRBJ1-2; D not resolved. There are 13 residues in the CDR3. Germline-derived CDR1 and CDR2 are MNHEY and SVGAGI. Trimming stripped 6 bases from V and 4 bases from J, with 12 bases between. This CDR3 is CASSQALLYGYTF. The CDR3 nucleotides read TGTGCCAGCAGCCAGGCCTTACTCTATGGCTACACCTTC.

This chain connects TRBV5-1 to TRBJ1-2; possible D gene TRBD1, 5 bases. CDR1 and CDR2 from the germline V gene are SGHRS and YFSETQ. Trimming removed 1 base at V and 2 bases at J, with 12 bases between. There are 15 residues in the CDR3. As DNA, the CDR3 is TGCGCCAGCAGCTTGACAGGTGACTCGAACTATGGCTACACCTTC. Its protein is CASSLTGDSNYGYTF.

This clone was counted a few times. V and J are TRBV2 and TRBJ2-7, with 8 bases identical to TRBD1. Germline V CDR1 and CDR2: SNHLY, FYNNEI. This CDR3 contains 12 residues. The ends lost 9 bases at V and 1 base at J; junction bases unmatched: 2. CDR3 nucleotides: TGTGCCAGGAGACAGGGGTCCTACGAGCAGTACTTC. This gives the protein CARRQGSYEQYF.